This T cell receptor beta chain comes out of a study of identical twins. Study outcomes and limitations: Fewer insertions characterized abundant cord blood beta clonotypes, whereas memory repertoires showed none. The presence of invariant MAIT and iNKT cells could partly confound analyses of zero-insertion sequences. Models, which agreed with sharing between unrelated individuals, nonetheless underestimated the out-of-frame TCR alpha sharing seen in monozygotic twins.

Note on this clonotype: Its specificity is not known.

Template switching (which added a universal primer site) was used, and cDNA carried unique molecular identifiers. TCRdb analysed the 5' RACE reads with MiXCR anew, one entry per CDR3 protein. The sample has around 220,000 distinct CDR3 sequences, 10% to 13% seen once; the top ten hold about 9.1%. This CDR3 contains 15 residues. From germline, CDR1 is DFQATT and CDR2 SNEGSKA (reference sequence). The V gene lost 0 bases and the J gene lost 6 bases, with 15 bases spanning the gap. V gene TRBV20-1 combines with J gene TRBJ1-5; D is perhaps TRBD1 (6 bases). The TCR was taken from a man aged 50-60 years in good health. The sequencing sample was made of memory T cells sorted from blood. CDR3 region: CSARDWGGAGQPQHF. The CDR3 nucleotides read TGCAGTGCTAGAGATTGGGGGGGCGCGGGTCAGCCCCAGCATTTT.